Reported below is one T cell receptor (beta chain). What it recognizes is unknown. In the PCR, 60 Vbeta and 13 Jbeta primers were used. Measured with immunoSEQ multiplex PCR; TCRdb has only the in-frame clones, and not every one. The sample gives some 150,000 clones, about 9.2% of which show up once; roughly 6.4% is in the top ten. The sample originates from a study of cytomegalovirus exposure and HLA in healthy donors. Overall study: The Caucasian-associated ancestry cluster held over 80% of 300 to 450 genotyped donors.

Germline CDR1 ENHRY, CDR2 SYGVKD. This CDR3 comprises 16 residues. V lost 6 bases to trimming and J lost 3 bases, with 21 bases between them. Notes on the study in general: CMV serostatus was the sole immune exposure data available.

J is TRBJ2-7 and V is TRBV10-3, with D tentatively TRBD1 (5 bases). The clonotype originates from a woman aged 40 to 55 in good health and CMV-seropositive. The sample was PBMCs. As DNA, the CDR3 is TGTGCCATCAGGGACCCCCAGCCAAACCAGGGCTACGAGCAGTACTTC. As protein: CAIRDPQPNQGYEQYF.